Detailed here is one TCR beta chain. The data stem from a study of blood T cell repertoires in COVID-19. In the study overall: Samples came from the United States, Italy and Spain, spanning acute and convalescent COVID-19. PBMCs, B-cell-depleted T cells, or T cells provided the cDNA or gDNA that made up the material.

This CDR3 spans 15 amino acids. The germline V and J ends were trimmed by 5 bases and 3 bases, with 14 bases remaining between them. CDR1 is MNHEY, CDR2 SVGEGT, per germline. Per the authors' pipeline: The assay estimated nucleated cells by amplifying reference gene primers. The data were produced by immunoSEQ multiplex PCR, yet TCRdb's version contains in-frame clones alone and is incomplete. V and J calls and clone size follow that table, whereas D and trimming were derived from the DNA. The data contain 200,000 or so clones, roughly nine tenths of them singletons. The V call is TRBV6-2 or TRBV6-3, the J call TRBJ2-4; D is unresolved. Sequencing input: peripheral blood. This TCR came from a man aged 65 to 79 with active or convalescent COVID-19. CDR3 amino acids: CASSPIGWVKNIQYF. CDR3 nucleotides: TGTGCCAGCAGTCCGATCGGGTGGGTCAAAAACATTCAGTACTTC.